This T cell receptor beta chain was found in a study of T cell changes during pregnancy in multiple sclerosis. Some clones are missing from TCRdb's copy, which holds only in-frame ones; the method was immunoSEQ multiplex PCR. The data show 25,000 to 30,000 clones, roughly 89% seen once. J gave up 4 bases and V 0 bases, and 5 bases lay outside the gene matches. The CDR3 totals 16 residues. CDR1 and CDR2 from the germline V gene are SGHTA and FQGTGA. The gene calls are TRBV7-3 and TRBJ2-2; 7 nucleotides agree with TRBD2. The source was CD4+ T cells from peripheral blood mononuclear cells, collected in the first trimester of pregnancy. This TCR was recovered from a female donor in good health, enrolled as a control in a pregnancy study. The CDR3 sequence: CASSLTGTTGTGELFF. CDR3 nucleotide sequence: TGTGCCAGCAGCTTAACCGGGACTACAGGCACCGGGGAGCTGTTTTTT.